This T cell receptor beta chain was identified in a study of blood T cell repertoires in COVID-19. Study-wide context: Collection of acute and convalescent COVID-19 samples took place in the United States, Italy and Spain. Sources were T cells, B-cell-depleted T cells, or PBMCs; the material itself was cDNA or gDNA.

Profiling relied on immunoSEQ multiplex PCR, and the TCRdb table lists in-frame clones only, not all of them. Of approximately 100,000 clones listed, around 87% are singletons. The CDR3 covers 18 residues. CDR1 is DFQATT and CDR2 is SNEGSKA in the germline V gene (reference sequence). The V gene end was trimmed by 3 bases and the J gene end by 8 bases; junction bases not matched to a gene: 21. The receptor's source is a woman aged 80 or over with acute or convalescent COVID-19. Sample: peripheral blood. This sequence joins TRBV20-1 and TRBJ2-1, with TRBD1 matching 8 bases. The CDR3 spells CSASVVQGVAHVSYEQFF. The CDR3 coding sequence is TGCAGTGCTAGTGTTGTACAGGGGGTGGCACACGTTTCATATGAGCAGTTCTTC.